This passage covers 13 T cell receptor beta chains from one sample sequenced in a study of control samples from healthy donors and cancer patients. Libraries were prepared by immunoSEQ multiplex PCR; TCRdb keeps only in-frame clonotypes and omits some of them. The sample has 130,000 or so clones; roughly 86% are singletons. The sequencing sample was made of PBMCs. These TCRs come from a man aged 50 or older with head and neck cancer.

The CDR3 nucleotides are TGCAGTGCCGGGCATAATCAGCCCCAGCATTTT. Translating it yields CSAGHNQPQHF. J is TRBJ1-5 and V is TRBV20-1; D is unresolved. The CDR3 has 11 residues. The germline V gene encodes CDR1 DFQATT and CDR2 SNEGSKA (reference sequence). V was clipped by 6 bases and J by 4 bases, with 7 bases between them.

The chain has TRBV7-9 and TRBJ1-1, with TRBD1 matching 11 bases. CDR1 and CDR2 (germline): SEHNR, FQNEAQ (reference sequence). This CDR3 has 16 residues. The V and J ends lost 5 bases and 4 bases, in that order; junction bases with no gene match: 9. The CDR3 region is CASSTRTGGRSTEAFF. CDR3 bases: TGTGCCAGCAGCACACGGACAGGGGGCCGAAGCACTGAAGCTTTCTTT.

The chain couples TRBV5-4 to TRBJ1-5, with D tentatively TRBD1 (5 bases). This CDR3 has 14 residues. Looked up from germline, CDR1 is SGHNT and CDR2 is YYREEE (reference sequence). V was clipped by 2 bases and J by 5 bases, with 11 bases between them. The CDR3 nucleotides read TGTGCCAGCAGCTTTTGGGGGGGAGATCAGCCCCAGCATTTT. This translates into CASSFWGGDQPQHF.

This chain links TRBV6-5 with TRBJ2-2; 8 bases align to TRBD2. Trimming removed 0 bases from V and 7 bases from J; junction bases left unmatched: 7. The CDR3 has 16 amino acids. Germline V gene sequence: CDR1 MNHEY, CDR2 SVGAGI. The CDR3 DNA reads as TGTGCCAGCAGTTACTCGATAGCGGGGATTGGCGGGGAGCTGTTTTTT. Protein: CASSYSIAGIGGELFF.

The chain joins TRBV10-1 to TRBJ2-5, with D possibly TRBD2 on 5 matching bases. CDR3 length: 14 amino acids. Trimming left V 3 bases short and J 4 bases short, with 12 bases between. Per the germline V gene, CDR1 is WNHNN and CDR2 is SYGVQD (reference sequence). CDR3 nucleotide sequence: TGCGCCAGCAGTGATTCCCGGGGTTCAGAGACCCAGTACTTC. It specifies CASSDSRGSETQYF.

The chain uses TRBV27 and TRBJ1-6, with D unresolved. Trimming cost V 1 base and J 9 bases, with 16 bases left between them. The CDR3 runs 16 residues. Germline V gene sequence: CDR1 MNHEY, CDR2 SMNVEV (reference sequence). The CDR3 region is CASSLWKGSDVSPLHF. The CDR3 DNA follows: TGTGCCAGCAGTTTATGGAAGGGCAGTGATGTTTCACCCCTCCACTTT.

This clone was counted a single time. The chain is built from TRBV19 and TRBJ2-2; D gene unclear. V lost 3 bases and J lost 4, with 9 bases in between. The CDR3 runs to 14 residues. The germline gives CDR1 LNHDA, CDR2 SQIVND (reference sequence). CDR3 coding DNA: TGTGCCAGTAGTATTCAGAGCTCCACCGGGGAGCTGTTTTTT. Protein product: CASSIQSSTGELFF.

V usage is TRBV18 and J usage is TRBJ1-2; tentative D call: TRBD1 (5 bases). Germline-derived CDR1 and CDR2 are KGHSH and LQKENI. This CDR3 has 13 amino acids. The V end lost 3 bases, the J end lost 7 bases, and 12 bases lay between the germline ends. Here the CDR3 DNA reads TGTGCCAGCTCACCCGGGGGAATGGGTGGCTACACCTTC. This translates into CASSPGGMGGYTF. Looking up the rest from reference TRBV18 and TRBJ1-2 gives the full variable domain: NAGVMQNPRHLVRRRGQEARLRCSPMKGHSHVYWYRQLPEEGLKFMVYLQKENIIDESGMPKERFSAEFPKEGPSILRIQQVVRGDSAAYFCASSPGGMGGYTFGSGTRLTVV.

This rearrangement joins TRBV5-1 to TRBJ1-5; the D is unclear. The ends were cut back, 2 bases at V and 7 bases at J, with 16 bases in the middle. The length of the CDR3 is 15 residues. Germline lookup yields CDR1 SGHRS and CDR2 YFSETQ. This chain's CDR3 is CASSLLGNPRQPQHF. The DNA for the CDR3 is TGCGCCAGCAGCTTATTAGGGAATCCTCGGCAGCCCCAGCATTTT.

The gene calls are TRBV28 and TRBJ1-2; D is perhaps TRBD1 (5 bases). Trimming removed 5 bases at V and 3 bases at J, with 16 bases between. CDR1 is MDHEN and CDR2 is SYDVKM in the germline V gene. The CDR3 length is 15 residues. DNA of the CDR3: TGTGCCAGCAGTCAAGACAGCCTACTGGACTATGGCTACACCTTC. Amino acids: CASSQDSLLDYGYTF.

This chain joins TRBV7-9 and TRBJ1-3, with D unresolved. Germline lookup yields CDR1 SEHNR and CDR2 FQNEAQ (reference sequence). V was pared by 4 bases and J by 2 bases, with 6 bases between. The CDR3 contains 13 residues. The CDR3 nucleotides are TGTGCCAGCAGCTCGGACCCTGGAAACACCATATATTTT. It translates to CASSSDPGNTIYF.

This clone was picked up one time. The chain links TRBV9 to TRBJ2-3, with D maybe TRBD2 (6 bases). V was clipped by 2 bases and J by 3 bases, with 13 bases between them. The germline gives CDR1 SGDLS, CDR2 YYNGEE. The CDR3 is 15 amino acids. The CDR3 nucleotides are TGTGCCAGCAGCGTCGGTGCGGGAATGACAGATACGCAGTATTTT. Protein product: CASSVGAGMTDTQYF.

The rearrangement links TRBV6-5 to TRBJ2-3; 11 nucleotides agree with TRBD2. V shed 8 bases and J 6 bases; nucleotides not matched to a gene: 7. The CDR3 is made up of 14 amino acids. Germline V CDR1 and CDR2: MNHEY, SVGAGI. The chain's CDR3 is CASWNSGGGDTQYF. The CDR3 region has the DNA TGTGCCAGCTGGAATAGCGGGGGGGGTGATACGCAGTATTTT.